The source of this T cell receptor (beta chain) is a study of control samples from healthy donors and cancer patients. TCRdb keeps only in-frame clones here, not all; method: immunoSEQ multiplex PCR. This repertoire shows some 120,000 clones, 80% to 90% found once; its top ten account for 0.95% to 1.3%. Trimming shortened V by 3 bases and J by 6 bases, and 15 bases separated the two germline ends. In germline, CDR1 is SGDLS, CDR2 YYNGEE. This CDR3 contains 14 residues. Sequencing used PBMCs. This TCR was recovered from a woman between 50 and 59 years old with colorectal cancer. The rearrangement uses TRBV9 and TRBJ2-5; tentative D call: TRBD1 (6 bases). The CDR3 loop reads CASSAAGVQQTQYF. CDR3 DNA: TGTGCCAGCAGCGCCGCAGGGGTTCAGCAGACCCAGTACTTC.